This is a list of T cell receptor beta chains from one sample in a study of blood T cell repertoires in COVID-19. Only in-frame clones appear in the TCRdb table, and some are missing; sequencing was by immunoSEQ multiplex PCR. The sample has approximately 90,000 clones; 84% are singletons. The sequenced material came from peripheral blood. The receptors derive from a man aged 60 to 75 with acute or convalescent COVID-19. Each CDR3 is given with its conserved first and last residue. The D gene is left open where the match is weak. Clone size is stated in some rows and not others, as once, few, many or a class when expanded.

v_call	cdr3_length	clone_size	j_call	d_call	cdr3_nt	cdr3_aa
TRBV7-6	15	-	TRBJ2-7	TRBD2	TGTGCCTCAAACCCCCTCAGCGGGGGGTTTTACGAGCAGTACTTC	CASNPLSGGFYEQYF
TRBV11-2	16	-	TRBJ1-4	-	TGTGCCAGCAGCTTACGTGGAGAGGGAATTAACGAAAAACTGTTTTTT	CASSLRGEGINEKLFF
TRBV5-1	14	once	TRBJ2-1	TRBD2	TGCGCCAGCAGCTTGGCCTTGGGAGGGTCTGAGCAGTTCTTC	CASSLALGGSEQFF
TRBV28	14	-	TRBJ1-5	-	TGTGCCAGCAGTCCCCACCAGGGAAATCAGCCCCAGCATTTT	CASSPHQGNQPQHF
TRBV7-2	13	-	TRBJ1-1	TRBD1	TGTGCCAGCAGCTACCACAGGGGGACTGAAGCTTTCTTT	CASSYHRGTEAFF
TRBV6-5	15	few	TRBJ1-5	-	TGTGCCAGCAGTTACTCCGCCAGGGGCAATCAGCCCCAGCATTTT	CASSYSARGNQPQHF
TRBV5-1	12	-	TRBJ1-1	TRBD1	TGCGCCAGCAGCTCCCAGGGGGTAGAAGCTTTCTTT	CASSSQGVEAFF
TRBV2	16	-	TRBJ2-3	TRBD1	TGTGCCAGCAGTGAAGGCCGGGACAGATACACAGATACGCAGTATTTT	CASSEGRDRYTDTQYF
TRBV29-1	14	-	TRBJ1-3	-	TGCAGCGTTGATTGGGGGGGCTCTGGAAACACCATATATTTT	CSVDWGGSGNTIYF
TRBV20-1	17	-	TRBJ2-1	TRBD2	TGCAGTGCTAGTCAGCTGGACGGGGGGGCCTCCTACAATGAGCAGTTCTTC	CSASQLDGGASYNEQFF
TRBV28	15	-	TRBJ1-6	TRBD1	TGTGCCAGCAGTACTAACAGGGGCGAAAATTCACCCCTCCACTTT	CASSTNRGENSPLHF
TRBV18	15	once	TRBJ1-3	TRBD1	TGTGCCAGCTCACCTGCGGGGACAGCAGCAAACACCATATATTTT	CASSPAGTAANTIYF
TRBV5-1	19	-	TRBJ2-1	TRBD2	TGCGCCAGCAGCCTCGGGACTAGCGGGGGGACGGGAATACGGGGTGAGCAGTTCTTC	CASSLGTSGGTGIRGEQFF
TRBV7-2	12	-	TRBJ2-1	-	TGTGCCAGCAGCTTAGTCGCGGTAGAGCAGTTCTTC	CASSLVAVEQFF
TRBV14	12	-	TRBJ1-4	-	TGTGCCAGCGCGAAGTACAATGAAAAACTGTTTTTT	CASAKYNEKLFF
TRBV7-9	13	-	TRBJ1-5	-	TGTGCCAGCAGCTACGGGGTAGAACAGCCCCAGCATTTT	CASSYGVEQPQHF
TRBV4-1	14	-	TRBJ1-4	-	TGCGCCAGCAGCCAGGGGGAGGCTGTAGAAAAACTGTTTTTT	CASSQGEAVEKLFF
TRBV18	21	once	TRBJ2-2	TRBD2	TGTGCCAGCTCGCCGGCGGGACTAGCGGGGGGCGCCTACGCGAACACCGGGGAGCTGTTTTTT	CASSPAGLAGGAYANTGELFF
TRBV6-5	14	-	TRBJ1-5	TRBD1	TGTGCCAGCAGACTAACAGGGGGTTCTCAGCCCCAGCATTTT	CASRLTGGSQPQHF
TRBV18	15	-	TRBJ2-1	TRBD1	TGTGCCAGCTCACCTACAGGGGGAGATAACAATGAGCAGTTCTTC	CASSPTGGDNNEQFF
TRBV19	15	-	TRBJ2-2	-	TGTGCCAGTAGGGTTTTTCAGGCCGACACCGGGGAGCTGTTTTTT	CASRVFQADTGELFF
TRBV5-6	12	-	TRBJ2-3	-	TGTGCCAGCAGTTCCCCAGGTAATACGCAGTATTTT	CASSSPGNTQYF
TRBV18	15	-	TRBJ1-5	TRBD1	TGTGCCAGCTCACCAGGACAGGGGAGCAATCAGCCCCAGCATTTT	CASSPGQGSNQPQHF
TRBV7-2	15	-	TRBJ1-2	TRBD1	TGTGCCAGCAGCACCTGGACAGGGGGGAACTATGGCTACACCTTC	CASSTWTGGNYGYTF
TRBV9	15	-	TRBJ2-6	-	TGTGCCAGCAGCGGGAACAGGGCTGGGGCCAACGTCCTGACTTTC	CASSGNRAGANVLTF
TRBV7-2	11	-	TRBJ2-1	-	TGTGCCAGCAGCTTTTGGGCGGGGTGGTTCTTC	CASSFWAGWFF
TRBV28	15	-	TRBJ2-1	-	TGTGCCAGCAGGAAGCGGGTTACTTCCTACAATGAGCAGTTCTTC	CASRKRVTSYNEQFF
TRBV6-5	14	few	TRBJ1-2	-	TGTGCCAGCAGGGGGGAGGGGGAGGTCTATGGCTACACCTTC	CASRGEGEVYGYTF
TRBV28	15	-	TRBJ1-1	-	TGTGCCAGCAGTTTACTTACAGGGCTAAACACTGAAGCTTTCTTT	CASSLLTGLNTEAFF
TRBV6-5	12	-	TRBJ1-2	-	TGTGCCAGCGCCAGGGCTAACTATGGCTACACCTTC	CASARANYGYTF
TRBV28	15	-	TRBJ1-2	-	TGTGCCAGCAGTTTGCAGGGGCGGGTAAACTATGGCTACACCTTC	CASSLQGRVNYGYTF
TRBV7-9	15	-	TRBJ1-6	-	TGTGCCAGCAGCTTACCTCAGGGTAATAATTCACCCCTCCACTTT	CASSLPQGNNSPLHF
TRBV19	16	-	TRBJ2-7	-	TGTGCCAGTAGTATGCATTTCGACAGTACCCCTTACGAGCAGTACTTC	CASSMHFDSTPYEQYF
TRBV2	14	-	TRBJ1-1	-	TGTGCCAGCACCTTGGAGAAAATGAACACTGAAGCTTTCTTT	CASTLEKMNTEAFF
TRBV7-9	14	-	TRBJ2-7	-	TGTGCCAGCAGCTTAGGGGCATCAACCTACGAGCAGTACTTC	CASSLGASTYEQYF